The rows below give T cell receptor beta chains drawn from one sample of a study of a mutant IDH1 vaccine in newly diagnosed glioma. Sequencing was performed with immunoSEQ multiplex PCR; in TCRdb, only in-frame clones are kept and a portion is missing. In the table there are about 63,000 clones, more than 70% of which are singletons. Here the sequenced sample was peripheral blood mononuclear cells (PBMCs), taken from a glioma patient treated with radiotherapy, temozolomide or both. Receptors were obtained from a young woman with glioma. Some clones in this sample may be carry-over from other donors' samples. Each CDR3 is given with its conserved first and last residue. Each record gives: V gene, CDR3 length, CDR3 protein.

v_gene: TRBV10-3; len: 15; CDR3aa: CAISDSDTYTGELFF
v_gene: TRBV6-5; len: 14; CDR3aa: CASSYQGAHQPQHF
v_gene: TRBV2; len: 15; CDR3aa: CASSELGGSYNEQFF
v_gene: TRBV6-1; len: 8; CDR3aa: CARGTGRF
v_gene: TRBV19; len: 15; CDR3aa: CASSVAGGRAETQYF
v_gene: TRBV30; len: 16; CDR3aa: CAWSDPRGLWADTQYF
v_gene: TRBV11-2; len: 15; CDR3aa: CASSLYGGSNTEAFF
v_gene: TRBV28; len: 12; CDR3aa: CASSSPPTEAFF
v_gene: TRBV28; len: 12; CDR3aa: CASSPPSQPQHF
v_gene: TRBV28; len: 16; CDR3aa: CASTLLAGAPTYEQYF
v_gene: TRBV5-1; len: 14; CDR3aa: CASSLAGFTDTQYF
v_gene: TRBV19; len: 14; CDR3aa: CASIHRDRGGGYTF
v_gene: TRBV20-1; len: 11; CDR3aa: CSGRGTAGYTF
v_gene: TRBV4-1; len: 14; CDR3aa: CASSDLRQGGTQYF
v_gene: TRBV6-6; len: 16; CDR3aa: CASRGTLTPTNEKLFF
v_gene: TRBV27; len: 13; CDR3aa: CASSFVSTYEQYF